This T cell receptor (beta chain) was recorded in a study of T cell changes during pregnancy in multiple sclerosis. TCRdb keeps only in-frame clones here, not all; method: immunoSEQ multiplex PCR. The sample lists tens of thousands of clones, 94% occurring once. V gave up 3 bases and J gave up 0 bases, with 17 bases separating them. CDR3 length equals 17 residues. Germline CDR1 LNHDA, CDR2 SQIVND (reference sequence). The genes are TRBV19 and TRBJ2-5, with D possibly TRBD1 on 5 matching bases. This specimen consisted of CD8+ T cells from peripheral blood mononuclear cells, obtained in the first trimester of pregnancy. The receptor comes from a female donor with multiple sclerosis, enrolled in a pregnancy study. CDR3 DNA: TGTGCCAGTAGTATCGGTTACAGAGACAGTAACCAAGAGACCCAGTACTTC. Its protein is CASSIGYRDSNQETQYF.